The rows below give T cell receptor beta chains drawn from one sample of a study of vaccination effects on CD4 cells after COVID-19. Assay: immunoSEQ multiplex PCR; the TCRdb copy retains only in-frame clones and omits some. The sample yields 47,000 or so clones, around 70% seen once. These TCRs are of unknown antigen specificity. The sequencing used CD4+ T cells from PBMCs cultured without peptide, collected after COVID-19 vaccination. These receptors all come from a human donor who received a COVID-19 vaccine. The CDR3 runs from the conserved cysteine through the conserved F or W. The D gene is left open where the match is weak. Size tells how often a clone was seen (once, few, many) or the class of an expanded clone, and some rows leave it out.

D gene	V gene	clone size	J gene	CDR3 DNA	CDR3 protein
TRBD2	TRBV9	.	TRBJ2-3	TGTGCCAGCAGCGTAGCCCGAGTAGCGGGGGCCACAGATACGCAGTATTTT	CASSVARVAGATDTQYF
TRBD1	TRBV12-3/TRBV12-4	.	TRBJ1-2	TGTGCCAGCAGTGAGACAGGGTCCTATGGCTACACCTTC	CASSETGSYGYTF
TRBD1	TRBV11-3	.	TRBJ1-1	TGTGCCAGCTCTCGACAGGGGGACACTGAAGCTTTCTTT	CASSRQGDTEAFF
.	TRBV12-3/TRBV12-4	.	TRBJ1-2	TGTGCCAGCAGTTTACAGTATGGCTACACCTTC	CASSLQYGYTF
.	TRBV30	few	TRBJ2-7	TGTGCCTGGAGGGATCCCCGGGACATCTCCTACGAGCAGTACTTC	CAWRDPRDISYEQYF
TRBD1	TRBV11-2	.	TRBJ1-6	TGTGCCAGCAGCCCATTGACAGGGGATAGGACACCCCTCCACTTT	CASSPLTGDRTPLHF
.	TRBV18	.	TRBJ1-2	TGTGCCAGCTCACCTTCGATACAGGGCGATGGCTACACCTTC	CASSPSIQGDGYTF
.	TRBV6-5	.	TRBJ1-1	TGTGCCAGCAGTCCTATACGGGGGGTTCGGACTGAAGCTTTCTTT	CASSPIRGVRTEAFF
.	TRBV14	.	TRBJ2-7	TGTGCCAGCAGCCAATGGGGTAACCACGAGCAGTACTTC	CASSQWGNHEQYF
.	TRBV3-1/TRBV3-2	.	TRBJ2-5	TGTGCCAGCAGCCCTCCGGGGCTTGAGACCCAGTACTTC	CASSPPGLETQYF
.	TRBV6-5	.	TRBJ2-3	TGTGCCAGCAGAGACAGCACAGATACGCAGTATTTT	CASRDSTDTQYF